A selection of T cell receptor beta chains follows, all from one sample in a study of T cell responses to AZD1222 COVID-19 vaccine. Libraries were prepared by immunoSEQ multiplex PCR; TCRdb keeps only in-frame clonotypes and omits some of them. Of more than 40,000 clones in the sample, around 90% are singletons; the top ten hold approximately 37%. This sample comprised peripheral blood, obtained 28 days after the second AZD1222 dose. The receptors were sampled from an adult who received the AZD1222 COVID-19 vaccine. CDR3s include the opening cysteine and the closing phenylalanine or tryptophan. Each record gives: D gene, V gene, clone size, J gene, CDR3 DNA, CDR3 protein. The D gene is left open where the match is weak. Only some rows state a clone size, as once, few, many or a class for expanded clones.

>TRBD1|TRBV27|-|TRBJ2-7
TGTGCCAGCAAGGAGACAGGGCTCGACGAGCAGTACTTC
CASKETGLDEQYF
>-|TRBV2|-|TRBJ2-6
TGTGCCAGCAGTGAGGCCGGGTACGGGGCCAACGTCCTGACTTTC
CASSEAGYGANVLTF
>-|TRBV6-2/TRBV6-3|-|TRBJ1-4
TGTGCCAGCAGTTACTCCTATCGACAGACAACTAATGAAAAACTGTTTTTT
CASSYSYRQTTNEKLFF
>-|TRBV10-3|-|TRBJ1-2
TGTGCCATCAGTGAGCCTGCGGGGCCCTCCGATGGCTACACCTTC
CAISEPAGPSDGYTF
>-|TRBV4-3|once|TRBJ1-2
TGCGCCAGCAGCCAAGATCTAGGGAAAGATGGCTACACCTTC
CASSQDLGKDGYTF
>TRBD1|TRBV12-5|-|TRBJ1-5
TGTGCTAGTGAGGGGGCGAATCAGCCCCAGCATTTT
CASEGANQPQHF
>-|TRBV9|-|TRBJ1-6
TGTGCCAGCAGCGAATTGGTTAATTCACCCCTCCACTTT
CASSELVNSPLHF
>TRBD1|TRBV12-5|-|TRBJ1-1
TGTGCTAGTGGTTTGGCAGGGGGGACTGAAGCTTTCTTT
CASGLAGGTEAFF
>-|TRBV6-5|-|TRBJ1-4
TGTGCCAGCAGGGAGGCCCTGTTCGAGGAAAAACTGTTTTTT
CASREALFEEKLFF
>-|TRBV10-3|-|TRBJ2-3
TGTGCCACGGAACAGGTCGCCTCTAGCACAGATACGCAGTATTTT
CATEQVASSTDTQYF
>-|TRBV20-1|-|TRBJ1-2
TGCAGTGCTAGTAGCGGCAGGGACTATGGCTACACCTTC
CSASSGRDYGYTF
>TRBD1|TRBV27|-|TRBJ1-5
TGTGCCAGCAGCGCACAGGGGCCCAATCAGCCCCAGCATTTT
CASSAQGPNQPQHF
>TRBD2|TRBV30|-|TRBJ2-3
TGTGCCTCACAACGGGGGGGGAGCACAGATACGCAGTATTTT
CASQRGGSTDTQYF
>-|TRBV5-6|-|TRBJ1-1
TGTGCCAGCAGCCTATCAAACACTGAAGCTTTCTTT
CASSLSNTEAFF
>-|TRBV5-5|few|TRBJ1-4
TGTGCCAGCAGCTTGGGAGCAGGGCGTAATGAAAAACTGTTTTTT
CASSLGAGRNEKLFF
>-|TRBV30|-|TRBJ2-1
TGTGCCTGGAGTTCTCCCGGACAGATGGTTGAGCAGTTCTTC
CAWSSPGQMVEQFF
>TRBD2|TRBV10-3|few|TRBJ2-7
TGTGCCATCAGTGGGGGAGGGCGAGGTGAGCAGTACTTC
CAISGGGRGEQYF
>TRBD1|TRBV6-5|-|TRBJ1-6
TGTGCCAGCAGACGACAGGGGGCCGGGAATTCACCCCTCCACTTT
CASRRQGAGNSPLHF
>-|TRBV21-1|-|TRBJ1-1
TGTGCCAGCAGCCTCCGAAATCGGGAAAAAGCTTTCTTT
CASSLRNREKAFF
>-|TRBV14|-|TRBJ2-3
TGTGCCAGCAGTCAACAGGGTCTAGATACGCAGTATTTT
CASSQQGLDTQYF
>TRBD1|TRBV7-8|-|TRBJ2-7
TGTGCCAGCAACAACAGGGGCTCCTACGAGCAGTACTTC
CASNNRGSYEQYF
>-|TRBV6-1|once|TRBJ1-1
TGTGCCAGCAGTGAAGGTGCGGGGTCTGAAGCTTTCTTT
CASSEGAGSEAFF
>TRBD1|TRBV11-2|-|TRBJ2-5
TGTGCCAGCAGCCCAAGGACAGGGTGGACCCAGTACTTC
CASSPRTGWTQYF
>-|TRBV29-1|-|TRBJ1-5
TGCAGCGTCGTGACTGATAGCAATCAGCCCCAGCATTTT
CSVVTDSNQPQHF
>-|TRBV7-9|-|TRBJ1-4
TGTGCCAGCAGCTGGGGCTCCCAGGGGAATGAAAAACTGTTTTTT
CASSWGSQGNEKLFF
>-|TRBV5-4|-|TRBJ1-1
TGTGCCAGCAGCAAGGAAGTCAGTCTCACTGAAGCTTTCTTT
CASSKEVSLTEAFF
>-|TRBV7-2|-|TRBJ1-1
TGTGCCAGCAGCTCCGGGGTTACAGCTTTCTTT
CASSSGVTAFF
>-|TRBV5-4|once|TRBJ1-6
TGTGCCAGCAGGTCTGGGACGGCTTATAATTCACCCCTCCACTTT
CASRSGTAYNSPLHF
>TRBD1|TRBV28|once|TRBJ2-6
TGTGCCAGCAGTCCATCAGGACAGGGCCACTTCTCTGGGGCCAACGTCCTGACTTTC
CASSPSGQGHFSGANVLTF
>TRBD1|TRBV5-1|-|TRBJ2-3
TGCGCCAGCAATACCGGGACAGCCATCCCACACACCACAGATACGCAGTATTTT
CASNTGTAIPHTTDTQYF
>TRBD2|TRBV4-3|-|TRBJ2-1
TGCGCCAGCAGCCAGCTAGCGGGGGGGCAGGTTGAGCAGTTCTTC
CASSQLAGGQVEQFF
>-|TRBV7-9|-|TRBJ2-5
TGTGCCAGCAGCTTAGAATCGGAGACCCAGTACTTC
CASSLESETQYF
>-|TRBV14|-|TRBJ1-6
TGTGCCAGCAGTCATAGGGGGAATTCACCCCTCCACTTT
CASSHRGNSPLHF
>-|TRBV6-5|-|TRBJ1-4
TGTGCCAGCAGCGCGACTTATGAAAAACTGTTTTTT
CASSATYEKLFF
>-|TRBV11-3|-|TRBJ2-1
TGTGCCAGCAGCCCAGGGACTCCGGGGAATGAGCAGTTCTTC
CASSPGTPGNEQFF
>-|TRBV2|few|TRBJ1-2
TGTGCCAGCAAGGAGACAGCCTATGGCTACACCTTC
CASKETAYGYTF
>-|TRBV4-2|-|TRBJ2-3
TGTGCCACCCTCGGAGGCGGGGGCACAGATACGCAGTATTTT
CATLGGGGTDTQYF
>-|TRBV6-1|-|TRBJ1-5
TGTGCCAGCAGTGAACGGACCAGAGCCAGCAATCAGCCCCAGCATTTT
CASSERTRASNQPQHF
>-|TRBV29-1|-|TRBJ2-5
TGCAGCGGGGGACGGGAGACCCAGTACTTC
CSGGRETQYF
>TRBD1|TRBV6-5|-|TRBJ1-2
TGTGCCAGCAGTTACCCCGGGACAGGGAAAGGGGGCTACACCTTC
CASSYPGTGKGGYTF
>-|TRBV30|-|TRBJ2-5
TGTGCCTGGAGCAGGTTCCAAGAGACCCAGTACTTC
CAWSRFQETQYF
>-|TRBV12-5|-|TRBJ1-5
TGTGCTAGTGGTCCCTCGGGGGGCAATCAGCCCCAGCATTTT
CASGPSGGNQPQHF
>TRBD1|TRBV13|-|TRBJ2-7
TGTGCCAGCAGCAGCCGGGACAGGGGATACGAGCAGTACTTC
CASSSRDRGYEQYF
>TRBD1|TRBV6-1|-|TRBJ1-1
TGTGCCAGCAGTGACGTGGGGGACAGGGCCGAAGCTTTCTTT
CASSDVGDRAEAFF
>-|TRBV3-1/TRBV3-2|-|TRBJ1-1
TGTGCCAGCAGCCTCGGGGGAACGAACACTGAAGCTTTCTTT
CASSLGGTNTEAFF
>-|TRBV27|once|TRBJ2-7
TGTGCCAGCAGGTTTACGAAGGGGTCCTACGAGCAGTACTTC
CASRFTKGSYEQYF